The following is a T cell receptor (beta chain) sequence with its context. Its antigen is unidentified. This sample stems from a study of immune evolution from preneoplasia to lung adenocarcinoma. Overall study: HLA loss of heterozygosity: around 6.5% AIS, about 15% MIA, approximately 35% ADC, none AAH. General observations from the study: Later-stage lesions appeared to have more T cells, more diversity, less clonality.

Premalignant or tumor cells were enriched by macro-dissection after pathologic assessment. Libraries were prepared by immunoSEQ multiplex PCR; TCRdb keeps only in-frame clonotypes and omits some of them. The sample carries around 6,000 clones, about 75% recorded once. V was shortened by 3 bases and J by 3 bases, with 3 bases between the two germline ends. Germline CDR1 reads DFQATT; CDR2 reads SNEGSKA (reference sequence). This CDR3 comprises 11 residues. This TCR was recovered from a person aged 60-80 years with lung adenocarcinoma. The chain combines TRBV20-1 with TRBJ2-1; unclear D gene. Sequenced material: FFPE minimally invasive lung adenocarcinoma tissue. CDR3 bases: TGCAGTGCTAGTGTCTACAATGAGCAGTTCTTC. The encoded protein is CSASVYNEQFF.